These T cell receptor beta chains were read from a single sample in a study of T cell repertoires in cytomegalovirus infection. For these receptors, no antigen is known. Via MiXCR, TCRdb re-called the reads, giving one row per CDR3 protein. Here the sample spans about 130,000 distinct CDR3 sequences, more than 30% being singletons. This sample comprised CD8+ T cells from cultured PBMCs, obtained from culture after CMV antigen stimulation. These receptors came from a human donor in good health (CMV status not recorded). Some clones in this sample may be carry-over from other donors' samples. CDR3s include the opening cysteine and the closing phenylalanine or tryptophan. The order of the fields is V gene, J gene, CDR3 length, clone size, D gene, CDR3 DNA, CDR3 protein. The D gene is left open where the match is weak. Clone size is not always given. Where it is, it says once, few, many or a class for expanded clones.

V gene: TRBV6-1
J gene: TRBJ1-5
CDR3 length: 15
clone size: few
D gene: TRBD1
CDR3 DNA: TGTGCCAGTTGGACAGGAGATTTTAGCAATCAGCCCCAGCATTTT
CDR3 protein: CASWTGDFSNQPQHF

V gene: TRBV19
J gene: TRBJ1-1
CDR3 length: 14
clone size: .
D gene: .
CDR3 DNA: TGTGCCAGTAGTATGGTAGAGGTGAACACTGAAGCTTTCTTT
CDR3 protein: CASSMVEVNTEAFF

V gene: TRBV28
J gene: TRBJ2-1
CDR3 length: 15
clone size: .
D gene: TRBD1
CDR3 DNA: TGTGCCAGCAGTTTAGGGACAGGGTCCCACAATGAGCAGTTCTTC
CDR3 protein: CASSLGTGSHNEQFF

V gene: TRBV7-8
J gene: TRBJ2-2
CDR3 length: 16
clone size: many
D gene: .
CDR3 DNA: TGTGCCAGCAGCTTAGTAGAGGGGGCGAACACCGGGGAGCTGTTTTTT
CDR3 protein: CASSLVEGANTGELFF

V gene: TRBV28
J gene: TRBJ2-5
CDR3 length: 16
clone size: .
D gene: TRBD1
CDR3 DNA: TGTGCCAGCAGTTTACTCGGGACAGGGGGCGAGGAGACCCAGTACTTC
CDR3 protein: CASSLLGTGGEETQYF

V gene: TRBV28
J gene: TRBJ2-5
CDR3 length: 16
clone size: few
D gene: TRBD2
CDR3 DNA: TGTGCCAGCAGTTTTTTGAGCGGGGGGGCCGAAGAGACCCAGTACTTC
CDR3 protein: CASSFLSGGAEETQYF

V gene: TRBV7-9
J gene: TRBJ2-5
CDR3 length: 12
clone size: many
D gene: .
CDR3 DNA: TGTGCCAGCAGGGAGAGGGGGGAGACCCAGTACTTC
CDR3 protein: CASRERGETQYF

V gene: TRBV7-2
J gene: TRBJ2-5
CDR3 length: 14
clone size: many
D gene: TRBD1
CDR3 DNA: TGTGCCAGCAGCTCCATTGACAGGGTAGAGACCCAGTACTTC
CDR3 protein: CASSSIDRVETQYF

V gene: TRBV12-3/TRBV12-4
J gene: TRBJ1-2
CDR3 length: 14
clone size: many
D gene: TRBD1
CDR3 DNA: TGTGCCAGCTTCCGGGACAGGGCTAGCGATGGCTACACCTTC
CDR3 protein: CASFRDRASDGYTF

V gene: TRBV6-1
J gene: TRBJ1-1
CDR3 length: 12
clone size: .
D gene: .
CDR3 DNA: TGTGCCAGCAGTGAAAGGAACACTGAAGCTTTCTTT
CDR3 protein: CASSERNTEAFF

V gene: TRBV12-3/TRBV12-4
J gene: TRBJ2-1
CDR3 length: 14
clone size: many
D gene: .
CDR3 DNA: TGTGCCAGCAGTAAGGGGTCCTCCTACAATGAGCAGTTCTTC
CDR3 protein: CASSKGSSYNEQFF

V gene: TRBV27
J gene: TRBJ1-2
CDR3 length: 14
clone size: .
D gene: .
CDR3 DNA: TGTGCCAGCAGTTTAAGGGGCCATGAGGGCGGCTACACCTTC
CDR3 protein: CASSLRGHEGGYTF

V gene: TRBV12-5
J gene: TRBJ2-5
CDR3 length: 14
clone size: few
D gene: .
CDR3 DNA: TGTGCTAGTGGTTTGGGCGGGGTAGGGGAGACCCAGTACTTC
CDR3 protein: CASGLGGVGETQYF

V gene: TRBV4-2
J gene: TRBJ2-1
CDR3 length: 16
clone size: few
D gene: .
CDR3 DNA: TGTGCCAGCAGCCAAGAGTCCCACAACCCTTACGGGGAGCAGTTCTTC
CDR3 protein: CASSQESHNPYGEQFF

V gene: TRBV6-8
J gene: TRBJ2-5
CDR3 length: 15
clone size: .
D gene: .
CDR3 DNA: TGTGCCAGCAGTCTAGGAGTGGGGGGACAAGAGACCCAGTACTTC
CDR3 protein: CASSLGVGGQETQYF

V gene: TRBV2
J gene: TRBJ1-2
CDR3 length: 15
clone size: once
D gene: TRBD1
CDR3 DNA: TGTGCCAGCAGTGAAGGGGCAGGGGGCAGCTATGGCTACACCTTC
CDR3 protein: CASSEGAGGSYGYTF

V gene: TRBV5-4
J gene: TRBJ2-1
CDR3 length: 13
clone size: many
D gene: .
CDR3 DNA: TGTGCCAGCAGCTTTGGTGGGAATCATGAGCAGTTCTTC
CDR3 protein: CASSFGGNHEQFF

V gene: TRBV12-3/TRBV12-4
J gene: TRBJ1-2
CDR3 length: 14
clone size: few
D gene: .
CDR3 DNA: TGTGCCAGCAGTTTGGCAGGGGCTGACTATGGCTACACCTTC
CDR3 protein: CASSLAGADYGYTF

V gene: TRBV7-1
J gene: TRBJ1-1
CDR3 length: 11
clone size: .
D gene: .
CDR3 DNA: TGTGCCAGCGACCTGAACACTGAAGCTTTCTTT
CDR3 protein: CASDLNTEAFF

V gene: TRBV27
J gene: TRBJ1-2
CDR3 length: 13
clone size: few
D gene: .
CDR3 DNA: TGTGCCAGCAGTGCGTCCTCCTGGCAAGGCTACACCTTC
CDR3 protein: CASSASSWQGYTF

V gene: TRBV7-2
J gene: TRBJ1-6
CDR3 length: 15
clone size: .
D gene: .
CDR3 DNA: TGTGCCAGCAGCTTATATCAGGGGTCGGGATCACCCCTCCACTTT
CDR3 protein: CASSLYQGSGSPLHF

V gene: TRBV11-1
J gene: TRBJ1-1
CDR3 length: 15
clone size: .
D gene: .
CDR3 DNA: TGTGCCAGCAGCTTAGCGCTGGGACGAAACACTGAAGCTTTCTTT
CDR3 protein: CASSLALGRNTEAFF

V gene: TRBV29-1
J gene: TRBJ2-5
CDR3 length: 14
clone size: few
D gene: .
CDR3 DNA: TGCAGCGTTCTAACGGTGGACGACCTAGAGACCCAGTACTTC
CDR3 protein: CSVLTVDDLETQYF

V gene: TRBV7-9
J gene: TRBJ2-1
CDR3 length: 15
clone size: .
D gene: .
CDR3 DNA: TGTGCCAGCAGCTCCAGTTGGGAAGGGAAAAATGAGCAGTTCTTC
CDR3 protein: CASSSSWEGKNEQFF

V gene: TRBV7-3
J gene: TRBJ2-5
CDR3 length: 17
clone size: .
D gene: TRBD2
CDR3 DNA: TGTGCCAGCAGCTTAATGGGTGGGCGGGGGGGAGGAGAGACCCAGTACTTC
CDR3 protein: CASSLMGGRGGGETQYF

V gene: TRBV12-3/TRBV12-4
J gene: TRBJ2-7
CDR3 length: 17
clone size: .
D gene: .
CDR3 DNA: TGTGCCAGCAGTTTTATAGGTCAATCAGGGAGCTCCTACGAGCAGTACTTC
CDR3 protein: CASSFIGQSGSSYEQYF

V gene: TRBV6-5
J gene: TRBJ2-7
CDR3 length: 12
clone size: few
D gene: .
CDR3 DNA: TGTGCCAGCAGTTACAGGGGTCGGGAGCAGTACTTC
CDR3 protein: CASSYRGREQYF

V gene: TRBV7-9
J gene: TRBJ1-4
CDR3 length: 15
clone size: few
D gene: .
CDR3 DNA: TGTGCCAGCAGCCGATCGACGGGATTTAATGAAAAACTGTTTTTT
CDR3 protein: CASSRSTGFNEKLFF

V gene: TRBV27
J gene: TRBJ1-5
CDR3 length: 15
clone size: .
D gene: .
CDR3 DNA: TGTGCCAGCAGTTTATCCAGGTATAGCAATCAGCCCCAGCATTTT
CDR3 protein: CASSLSRYSNQPQHF

V gene: TRBV19
J gene: TRBJ2-2
CDR3 length: 15
clone size: .
D gene: .
CDR3 DNA: TGTGCCAGTAGAACCGGGACGCGCGACACCGGGGAGCTGTTTTTT
CDR3 protein: CASRTGTRDTGELFF

V gene: TRBV7-6
J gene: TRBJ2-3
CDR3 length: 17
clone size: few
D gene: .
CDR3 DNA: TGTGCCAGCAGCCCGAGAAAGGGTGGGGGAAGCACAGATACGCAGTATTTT
CDR3 protein: CASSPRKGGGSTDTQYF

V gene: TRBV4-1
J gene: TRBJ2-1
CDR3 length: 16
clone size: .
D gene: TRBD2
CDR3 DNA: TGCGCCAGCAGCCAAGACGGAGCGGGGGGGCCCGATGAGCAGTTCTTC
CDR3 protein: CASSQDGAGGPDEQFF

V gene: TRBV7-7
J gene: TRBJ2-1
CDR3 length: 13
clone size: few
D gene: TRBD1
CDR3 DNA: TGTGCCAGCAGCTCAAACAGGGGGAATGAGCAGTTCTTC
CDR3 protein: CASSSNRGNEQFF

V gene: TRBV27
J gene: TRBJ1-3
CDR3 length: 17
clone size: .
D gene: .
CDR3 DNA: TGTGCCAGCAGTTTATCACCCCCGGGGGAGTCTGGAAACACCATATATTTT
CDR3 protein: CASSLSPPGESGNTIYF

V gene: TRBV7-8
J gene: TRBJ2-7
CDR3 length: 15
clone size: few
D gene: .
CDR3 DNA: TGTGCCAGCAGCTCCACGTCGGGGACCTCCTACGAGCAGTACTTC
CDR3 protein: CASSSTSGTSYEQYF

V gene: TRBV24-1
J gene: TRBJ2-1
CDR3 length: 16
clone size: few
D gene: .
CDR3 DNA: TGTGCCACCAGTGATTGGACTGGGGGCTCCTACAATGAGCAGTTCTTC
CDR3 protein: CATSDWTGGSYNEQFF

V gene: TRBV10-3
J gene: TRBJ2-3
CDR3 length: 15
clone size: .
D gene: TRBD2
CDR3 DNA: TGTGCCATCAGCCGTAGCGGGGGATCCACAGATACGCAGTATTTT
CDR3 protein: CAISRSGGSTDTQYF

V gene: TRBV27
J gene: TRBJ1-1
CDR3 length: 12
clone size: few
D gene: .
CDR3 DNA: TGTGCCAGCAGTTTGACAGGCAATGAAGCTTTCTTT
CDR3 protein: CASSLTGNEAFF

V gene: TRBV27
J gene: TRBJ1-2
CDR3 length: 14
clone size: .
D gene: .
CDR3 DNA: TGTGCCAGCAGACGGGGGGGGGATAACTATGGCTACACCTTC
CDR3 protein: CASRRGGDNYGYTF

V gene: TRBV29-1
J gene: TRBJ1-1
CDR3 length: 11
clone size: many
D gene: .
CDR3 DNA: TGCAGCGTTGTTTCGGTTTGGGAAGCTTTCTTT
CDR3 protein: CSVVSVWEAFF

V gene: TRBV7-9
J gene: TRBJ2-2
CDR3 length: 13
clone size: many
D gene: .
CDR3 DNA: TGTGCCAGCAGCCCCGAGAACACCGGGGAGCTGTTTTTT
CDR3 protein: CASSPENTGELFF

V gene: TRBV7-8
J gene: TRBJ1-4
CDR3 length: 14
clone size: few
D gene: .
CDR3 DNA: TGTGCCAGCAGCCAGGGGAGGCCCCATGAAAAACTGTTTTTT
CDR3 protein: CASSQGRPHEKLFF

V gene: TRBV2
J gene: TRBJ1-5
CDR3 length: 14
clone size: many
D gene: .
CDR3 DNA: TGTGCCAGCAGTGTCTCACACAGCAATCAGCCCCAGCATTTT
CDR3 protein: CASSVSHSNQPQHF

V gene: TRBV7-9
J gene: TRBJ2-7
CDR3 length: 14
clone size: many
D gene: .
CDR3 DNA: TGTGCCAGCAGCTGGGACTCGGGCCCCTACGAGCAGTACTTC
CDR3 protein: CASSWDSGPYEQYF

V gene: TRBV10-3
J gene: TRBJ2-5
CDR3 length: 13
clone size: .
D gene: .
CDR3 DNA: TGTGCCATCAGTGAGACATACCAAGAGACCCAGTACTTC
CDR3 protein: CAISETYQETQYF

V gene: TRBV10-3
J gene: TRBJ1-2
CDR3 length: 15
clone size: few
D gene: .
CDR3 DNA: TGTGCCATCAGTGAGTTGACCAATGAGAGGTATGGCTACACCTTC
CDR3 protein: CAISELTNERYGYTF

V gene: TRBV6-5
J gene: TRBJ2-7
CDR3 length: 15
clone size: few
D gene: TRBD1
CDR3 DNA: TGTGCCAGCAGTTACACGACAGGGGGATTGGGGGAGCAGTACTTC
CDR3 protein: CASSYTTGGLGEQYF

V gene: TRBV7-6
J gene: TRBJ2-3
CDR3 length: 14
clone size: few
D gene: .
CDR3 DNA: TGTGCCAGCAGCCCACACAAGGGAACAGATACGCAGTATTTT
CDR3 protein: CASSPHKGTDTQYF

V gene: TRBV12-3/TRBV12-4
J gene: TRBJ2-7
CDR3 length: 13
clone size: .
D gene: .
CDR3 DNA: TGTGCCAGCACGGACTCCGACTCCTACGAGCAGTACTTC
CDR3 protein: CASTDSDSYEQYF

V gene: TRBV5-1
J gene: TRBJ2-1
CDR3 length: 14
clone size: .
D gene: .
CDR3 DNA: TGCGCCAGCAGCCCCCTTGGGGAGTACAATGAGCAGTTCTTC
CDR3 protein: CASSPLGEYNEQFF

V gene: TRBV7-3
J gene: TRBJ1-1
CDR3 length: 15
clone size: .
D gene: TRBD1
CDR3 DNA: TGTGCCAGCAGCCCTTGGACAGGGACCGACACTGAAGCTTTCTTT
CDR3 protein: CASSPWTGTDTEAFF

V gene: TRBV7-2
J gene: TRBJ2-4
CDR3 length: 14
clone size: many
D gene: TRBD2
CDR3 DNA: TGTGCCTCCAGCCCTAGGGCGGGGGGTGACATTCAGTACTTC
CDR3 protein: CASSPRAGGDIQYF

V gene: TRBV7-7
J gene: TRBJ2-7
CDR3 length: 16
clone size: .
D gene: TRBD2
CDR3 DNA: TGTGCCAGCAGCTTAAAGGAACTAGCGGTCTCCTACGAGCAGTACTTC
CDR3 protein: CASSLKELAVSYEQYF

V gene: TRBV27
J gene: TRBJ2-7
CDR3 length: 13
clone size: once
D gene: .
CDR3 DNA: TGTGCCAGCAGTCTCACCACGGGCTACGAGCAGTACTTC
CDR3 protein: CASSLTTGYEQYF

V gene: TRBV11-2
J gene: TRBJ2-3
CDR3 length: 15
clone size: .
D gene: .
CDR3 DNA: TGTGCCAGCAGCTCCGTAATTGGGGTCACAGATACGCAGTATTTT
CDR3 protein: CASSSVIGVTDTQYF